Each of the 13 T cell receptor beta chains below was sequenced from the same sample in a study of a mutant IDH1 vaccine in newly diagnosed glioma. Which antigens these TCRs recognize remains unknown. This sample's time point: week 47, end of study. Vaccine doses each comprised 300 ug of mutant IDH1 20-mer peptide, with topical imiquimod. Only in-frame clones appear in the TCRdb table, and some are missing; sequencing was by immunoSEQ multiplex PCR. The table includes around 53,000 clones, roughly 84% detected once. Sequencing was performed on PBMCs, taken from a glioma patient whose treatment included an IDH1 peptide vaccine. The receptors stem from a woman aged 25 to 39 with glioma. Some clones in this sample may be carry-over from other donors' samples.

The chain has TRBV28 and TRBJ2-7; D gene uncertain. The V and J ends lost 9 bases and 0 bases respectively, with 12 bases between them. CDR1 MDHEN and CDR2 SYDVKM come from the germline V gene. This CDR3 is built from 13 residues. The CDR3 DNA sequence: TGTGCCAGTTATGGATTGAGCTCCTACGAGCAGTACTTC. Translation: CASYGLSSYEQYF.

The chain's CDR3 is CASSDPLRGANEKLFF. CDR3 coding DNA: TGTGCCAGCAGTGACCCTCTCAGGGGGGCTAATGAAAAACTGTTTTTT. The chain couples TRBV25-1 to TRBJ1-4; 7 nucleotides match TRBD1. V gave up 3 bases and J gave up 3 bases; unmatched junction bases: 7. The germline gives CDR1 MGHDK, CDR2 SYGVNS. The CDR3 has 16 residues.

This chain joins TRBV9 and TRBJ2-6; TRBD2 matches at 13 bases. V lost 1 base and J lost 0; bases outside the gene matches: 19. The CDR3 runs 24 residues. Germline CDR1 SGDLS, CDR2 YYNGEE. CDR3 in DNA: TGTGCCAGCAGCGTAAGTGGCGGGACAGGGCCGGGACTAGCGGGAATCTCTGGGGCCAACGTCCTGACTTTC. Its protein product is CASSVSGGTGPGLAGISGANVLTF.

The chain employs TRBV18 and TRBJ1-2; a weak D match, TRBD1 (6 bases). Germline-derived CDR1 and CDR2 are KGHSH and LQKENI. This CDR3 region has 15 residues. The ends were cut back, 0 bases at V and 3 bases at J, with 11 bases in the middle. The CDR3 reads CASSPPRQVDYGYTF. The CDR3 DNA is TGTGCCAGCTCACCACCAAGACAGGTCGACTATGGCTACACCTTC. The full variable domain, completed using reference TRBV18 and TRBJ1-2, is NAGVMQNPRHLVRRRGQEARLRCSPMKGHSHVYWYRQLPEEGLKFMVYLQKENIIDESGMPKERFSAEFPKEGPSILRIQQVVRGDSAAYFCASSPPRQVDYGYTFGSGTRLTVV.

The J gene is TRBJ1-1, the V gene TRBV18, with D possibly matching TRBD1 (5 bases). V lost 0 bases and J lost 0, with 11 bases in between. Germline values: CDR1 KGHSH, CDR2 LQKENI. This CDR3 contains 16 residues. The CDR3 spells CASSPPLEGMNTEAFF. CDR3 DNA: TGTGCCAGCTCACCACCACTTGAGGGGATGAACACTGAAGCTTTCTTT. The full variable domain, its missing parts supplied by reference TRBV18 and TRBJ1-1, is NAGVMQNPRHLVRRRGQEARLRCSPMKGHSHVYWYRQLPEEGLKFMVYLQKENIIDESGMPKERFSAEFPKEGPSILRIQQVVRGDSAAYFCASSPPLEGMNTEAFFGQGTRLTVV.

The rearrangement joins TRBV14 to TRBJ1-1, with a possible D match to TRBD1 (6 bases). The V gene lost 0 bases and the J gene lost 5 bases, with 13 bases spanning the gap. Germline V gives CDR1 SGHDN, CDR2 FVKESK. CDR3 length: 15 amino acids. The CDR3 sequence is CASSQDPRGRTEAFF. CDR3 nucleotide sequence: TGTGCCAGCAGCCAAGATCCCAGGGGAAGGACTGAAGCTTTCTTT. Looking up the rest from reference TRBV14 and TRBJ1-1 gives the full variable domain: EAGVTQFPSHSVIEKGQTVTLRCDPISGHDNLYWYRRVMGKEIKFLLHFVKESKQDESGMPNNRFLAERTGGTYSTLKVQPAELEDSGVYFCASSQDPRGRTEAFFGQGTRLTVV.

The J gene is TRBJ1-1, the V gene TRBV13; D is undetermined. Trimming pared 2 bases from V and 4 bases from J, leaving 11 bases between. Looked up from germline, CDR1 is PRHDT and CDR2 is FYEKMQ (reference sequence). The CDR3 is 14 residues long. CDR3 bases: TGTGCCAGCAGCTTACGTGACCGATCCACTGAAGCTTTCTTT. Translated, it gives CASSLRDRSTEAFF. The full variable domain, its missing parts supplied by reference TRBV13 and TRBJ1-1, is AAGVIQSPRHLIKEKRETATLKCYPIPRHDTVYWYQQGPGQDPQFLISFYEKMQSDKGSIPDRFSAQQFSDYHSELNMSSLELGDSALYFCASSLRDRSTEAFFGQGTRLTVV.

This sequence joins TRBV19 and TRBJ2-1; 9 bases map to TRBD2. Looked up from germline, CDR1 is LNHDA and CDR2 is SQIVND (reference sequence). This CDR3 is 20 amino acids long. Losses at the gene ends were 1 base for V and 7 bases for J; bases not matched to a gene: 20. DNA for the CDR3: TGTGCCAGTAGTATAGCTTTGTTTTCGTTAGCGGGAGCGGGGGAAAATGAGCAGTTCTTC. It encodes CASSIALFSLAGAGENEQFF.

A remark on this clone: The junction departs from germline at one end; a sequencing error may be responsible. J is TRBJ2-1 and V is TRBV29-1; 8 bases map to TRBD2. Germline V gene data show CDR1 as SQVTM and CDR2 as ANQGSEA. CDR3 size: 13 residues. The CDR3 region has the DNA TGCAGCGCTGAAGCGGGAGTTGGGCGTGAGCAGTTCTTC. Translation: CSAEAGVGREQFF.

This chain links TRBV5-1 with TRBJ2-2; D gene ambiguous. Deletions cut 0 bases from V and 0 bases from J, with 9 bases between. The CDR3 runs to 16 residues. Germline V gene sequence: CDR1 SGHRS, CDR2 YFSETQ. The CDR3: CASSLDRFANTGELFF. CDR3 sequence (DNA): TGCGCCAGCAGCTTGGATAGGTTCGCGAACACCGGGGAGCTGTTTTTT.

This clone has a handful of counts. The chain recombines TRBV19 with TRBJ1-5; D unresolved. The CDR3 contains 21 residues. Per germline, CDR1 LNHDA and CDR2 SQIVND (reference sequence). Trimming stripped 4 bases from V and 0 bases from J, with 28 bases between. This chain's CDR3 is CASSNGVILELGPNSNQPQHF. In DNA, the CDR3 is TGTGCCAGTAGTAACGGGGTAATCCTTGAGCTTGGCCCCAATAGCAATCAGCCCCAGCATTTT.

The chain links TRBV2 to TRBJ2-1; 7 positions agree with TRBD1. The CDR3 consists of 15 residues. The junction had 7 bases not matched to a gene; V was cut back by 5 bases and J by 3 bases. Germline lookup yields CDR1 SNHLY and CDR2 FYNNEI. The CDR3 sequence is CASSIGTDLYNEQFF. The CDR3 region has the DNA TGTGCCAGCAGTATTGGGACAGACCTCTACAATGAGCAGTTCTTC.

The V gene is TRBV6-1, the J gene TRBJ1-3; TRBD1 matches at 8 bases. Trimming removed 6 bases from V and 8 bases from J; junction bases left unmatched: 9. CDR1 is MNHNS, CDR2 SASEGT, per germline. The CDR3 is 14 residues long. This chain's CDR3 is CASSPGTGSYTIYF. The CDR3 DNA sequence: TGTGCCAGCAGCCCCGGGACAGGTAGCTACACCATATATTTT.